This T cell receptor (beta chain) was sequenced in a study of monozygotic twins with inflammatory bowel disease. General study results and limits: The data offered no way to tell different T cell subtypes apart.

For this clonotype: As yet, its antigen is unknown.

This CDR3 spans 12 amino acids. The germline gives CDR1 MNHNY, CDR2 SVGAGI (reference sequence). Per donor there was one draw, yielding a blood sample of roughly 2.3 ml. Per individual sample, eight separate reactions were used to make cDNA. Reanalyzing the 5' RACE reads, TCRdb keeps one entry per CDR3 protein, without DNA. The listing records 400,000 to 500,000 distinct CDR3 sequences. The source of this sequence is a human donor with ulcerative colitis or Crohn's disease, or a healthy co-twin of an affected twin (not recorded which). This chain uses TRBV6-6 with TRBJ1-5; TCRdb's D call, TRBD1, is unchecked because there is no DNA. Source material: blood. The CDR3 loop is CASSSGGRYQHF.